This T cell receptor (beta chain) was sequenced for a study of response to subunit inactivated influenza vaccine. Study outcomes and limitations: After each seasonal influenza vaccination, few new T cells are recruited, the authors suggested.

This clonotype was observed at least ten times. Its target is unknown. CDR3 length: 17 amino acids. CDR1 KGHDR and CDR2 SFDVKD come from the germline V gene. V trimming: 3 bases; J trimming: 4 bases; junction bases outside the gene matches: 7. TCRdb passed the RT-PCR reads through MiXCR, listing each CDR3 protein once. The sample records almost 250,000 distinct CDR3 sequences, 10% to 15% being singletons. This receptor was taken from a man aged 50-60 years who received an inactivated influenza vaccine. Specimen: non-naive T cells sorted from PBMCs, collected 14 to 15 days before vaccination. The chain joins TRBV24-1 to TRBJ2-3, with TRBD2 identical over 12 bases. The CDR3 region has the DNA TGTGCCACCAGTGATGATAGACTAGCGGGAGCCGCAGATACGCAGTATTTT. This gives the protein CATSDDRLAGAADTQYF.